This T cell receptor (beta chain) came from a study of T cells in Graves' hyperthyroidism and ophthalmopathy. Study-level background: Initial diagnosis, before any treatment, was when peripheral blood was collected. Points from the study as a whole: Most expanded thyroid clonotypes above 0.001 also appeared in blood.

Trimming stripped 5 bases from V and 4 bases from J, with 14 bases between. The length of the CDR3 is 13 residues. Germline assignment: CDR1 DFQATT and CDR2 SNEGSKA (reference sequence). Comments on this clonotype: Its specificity is unknown.

Amplification of TCR beta CDR3 regions used RNA as the template. The study used the HTBI primer set for a first-round RT-PCR of the TCR CDR3. MiXCR, run by TCRdb on the multiplex PCR reads, gives a single entry per CDR3 protein. The sample has about 640,000 distinct CDR3 sequences; around 20% are singletons. Ophthalmopathy patients had Clinical Activity Score at least 3, NOSPECS grade at least 4, duration under 3 months. Clinical symptoms, serum thyroxine, TRAb, thyroid ultrasound and orbital computed tomography established diagnosis. The sequenced sample was blood. This chain links TRBV20-1 with TRBJ1-2, with TRBD1 as a possible D gene (6 bases). The clonotype comes from a man in his thirties or forties with Graves' ophthalmopathy. The CDR3 is CSARTTGIYGYTF. For the CDR3, the DNA is TGCAGTGCTCGAACCACAGGGATCTATGGCTACACCTTC.